This T cell receptor beta chain was identified during a study of a mutant IDH1 vaccine in newly diagnosed glioma (dated by TCRdb to the early 2020s). The study in broad terms: Eight vaccinations were administered to patients in weeks 1, 3, 5, 7, 11, 15, 19 and 23, corresponding to visits V03 through V10. Vaccination began 4-6 weeks after radiotherapy alone, or alongside temozolomide cycles in the chemotherapy-containing groups. Of the approximately 35 treated patients, approximately 62% were male and about 38% were female, and the mean age was about 40 years. Longitudinal TCRB deep sequencing was done for 25 treated patients, wherever samples were available for exploratory analyses. Before enrollment, patients had received standard therapy of radiotherapy alone, temozolomide alone, or radiochemotherapy with temozolomide; most received the combination. Six visits were used for peripheral blood collection: V03 (baseline), V05, V07, V10, V12 and V13.

The meaning of the sample's time point label: week 23, last vaccination. Each vaccine dose, consisting of 300 ug of a 20-mer mutant IDH1 peptide in Montanide, was administered subcutaneously with topical imiquimod. Donors had newly diagnosed WHO grade 3 or 4 IDH1-mutant astrocytomas with loss of nuclear ATRX. The samples were drawn from NOA16, a multicentre, single-arm, open-label phase I trial in Germany that tested a mutant IDH1 peptide vaccine in humans for the first time. Genomic DNA for TCRB sequencing was extracted from EDTA blood using the DNeasy Blood and Tissue Kit. Library preparation used the immunoSEQ multiplex PCR assay. Rearranged TCR beta chain sequences were amplified using the hsTCRB Kit according to the manufacturer's protocol. An Illumina MiSeq was used to sequence the TCRB libraries. In the authors' own workflow: The kit vendor's proprietary platform handled demultiplexing, trimming and gene mapping. TCRdb holds this immuneACCESS table with in-frame rearrangements only. Some clones are missing; in checked studies, unresolved V genes explain under half, and the rest has no known cause. Clone size and the V and J calls come from that table; the DNA yielded D and trimming. The sample data list under 45,000 clones, and approximately 88% of these were observed just once. The biggest ten clones account for around 2.5% of the sample.

CDR1 is given as MGHDK and CDR2 as SYGVNS, both from the germline V gene. After removal of 5 bases from V and 1 base from J, the junction retains 7 bases not matched to a gene. The CDR3 numbers 16 residues from cysteine through phenylalanine. The sequence is cut down to CDR3 DNA, 48 bases in frame from base 1. Comment on this clone: Its antigen is not yet known. It has no much larger one-base neighbor in the sample; base qualities were not kept.

Broad study findings and their caveats: Selection of PBMC samples for TCRB deep sequencing was based on availability. Changes in the top peripheral T cell clonotypes picked up by TCRB sequencing did not appear to be linked to pseudoprogression. It was noted by the authors that analyses of patient blood samples could not be reproduced owing to sample limitations. Immune responses induced by the vaccine were seen in 90% to 95% of patients across multiple MHC alleles.

This sequence uses TRBV25-1 and TRBJ1-1, and TRBD1 aligns with 10 junction nucleotides. The input for sequencing was PBMCs, taken from a glioma patient whose treatment included an IDH1 peptide vaccine. The sequence came from a woman under 30 with glioma. Some clones in this sample may be carry-over from other donors' samples. The CDR3 protein is CASSLRTGGRNTEAFF. In nucleotides, the sequence is TGTGCCAGCAGTCTACGGACAGGGGGTCGGAACACTGAAGCTTTCTTT.